This T cell receptor (beta chain) was identified during a study of T cell repertoires in ileal Crohn's disease. Study in general: Surgery for a complication: stricturing in 61%, penetrating in approximately 40%. General study results and limits: Mucosal expansions were suggested to be mainly CD8 T cells.

This CDR3 spans 17 amino acids. CDR1 is LNHDA, CDR2 SQIVND, per germline (reference sequence). Trimming removed 4 bases at V and 4 bases at J, with 20 bases between. The data were produced by immunoSEQ multiplex PCR, yet TCRdb's version contains in-frame clones alone and is incomplete. The sample comprises tens of thousands of clones, over 75% of which are singletons, and around 17% rests with the top ten. About this clone itself: Its antigen is still unknown.

Material for sequencing was ileal tissue. The clonotype was recovered from an adult with Crohn's disease. The rearrangement links TRBV19 to TRBJ2-1; the D gene is possibly TRBD2 (6 bases). Written as DNA, the CDR3 is TGTGCCAGTAGTACGCTGCGGGACGTCCAGCTTTACAATGAGCAGTTCTTC. Translating it yields CASSTLRDVQLYNEQFF.